This T cell receptor beta chain was observed in a study of beta chain features in type 1 diabetes. The overall study: All samples together contributed almost 110,000,000 sorted cells for examination. Findings of the study overall: Highly expressing activated T cells could be over-counted with a cDNA template.

The CDR3 is made up of 12 amino acids. The germline CDR1 and CDR2 sequences are SQVTM and ANQGSEA. J was trimmed by 5 bases and V by 5 bases; bases with no gene match: 4. This clone was seen more than once but under ten times. Its cognate antigen is unknown. The isolated RNA, all of it, was reverse transcribed, so expressed TCRB transcripts were what got sequenced. Naive, central memory and regulatory T cell samples yielded some 3.9 million reads on average. Some clones are missing from TCRdb's copy, which holds only in-frame ones; the method was immunoSEQ multiplex PCR. In the table there are around 340,000 clones, 15% to 20% of which are singletons. Cell sorting via CD45RO/CCR7/CD25/CD127/CD95/CD27 was performed to obtain CD4+ naive, central memory, regulatory and stem cell-like memory cells.

The TCR originated in a woman aged 18-29 years in good health. The material sequenced was naive CD4+ T cells from blood. The rearrangement joins TRBV29-1 to TRBJ2-3; 7 bases are shared with TRBD1. The CDR3 DNA sequence: TGCAGCGTTACGCGGACAGGAGATACGCAGTATTTT. Its translation: CSVTRTGDTQYF.